This T cell receptor beta chain emerged from a study of blood T cell repertoires in COVID-19. Whole-study context: Acute and convalescent COVID-19 specimens originated in the United States, Italy and Spain.

V gave up 2 bases and J gave up 2 bases, with 14 bases separating them. CDR3 length: 16 residues. From germline, CDR1 is MNHNS and CDR2 SASEGT. As processed by the authors: Counts of nucleated cells, estimated from reference gene primer amplification, were obtained. Sequenced by immunoSEQ multiplex PCR; TCRdb stores in-frame clones only, minus some. V and J calls plus clone size are reproduced from that table; the DNA served to infer D and trimming. The sample lists 250,000 to 350,000 clones; about 87% were seen once. The sequenced sample consisted of peripheral blood. This clonotype originated in a woman in her forties or fifties who had recovered from COVID-19. The chain has TRBV6-1 and TRBJ2-3; a possible D gene is TRBD1 (5 bases). The CDR3 nucleotides are TGTGCCAGCAGTGAAAGAGGCGACAGCGTCACAGATACGCAGTATTTT. This sequence encodes CASSERGDSVTDTQYF.